The 14 T cell receptor delta chains in this list originate from one sample, sequenced in a study of DNA immune sequencing with unique molecular identifiers. Primers for all 8 TRDV and 4 TRDJ genes amplified genomic DNA in 32-plex. A 12-nucleotide UMI was added during 3 barcoding PCR cycles before adapter PCR. TCRdb re-processed the multiplex PCR reads using CATT. The sample carries some 4,500 delta-chain clones, roughly 12% recorded once. The sequencing sample was made of gamma-delta T cells enriched from blood buffy coat, or unenriched PBMCs (not recorded which). The receptors stem from a human donor in good health.

With regard to this clone: The amino acid sequence in TCRdb belongs to a much larger clone and departs from this DNA's translation at residue 6, likely a sequencing read error; the sequence shown is translated from the DNA. The chain joins TRDV2 to TRDJ1; 8 nucleotides agree with TRDD3. Trimming cost V 0 bases and J 0 bases; bases outside gene matches: 14. The CDR3 loop spans 19 amino acids. CDR1 and CDR2 (germline): GEAIGNYY, EKD. DNA for the CDR3: TGTGCCTGTGACACCATGGGGGATTATAAAAGGAACTACACCGATAAACTCATCTTT. It is translated as CACDTMGDYKRNYTDKLIF.

This clone has only a few counts. TCRdb's entry gives the protein of a much larger clone, which mismatches this DNA's translation at residue 10, likely from a read error; the protein reported here is translated from the DNA. V and J are TRDV2 and TRDJ1; 8 bases agree with TRDD3. Germline CDR1 reads GEAIGNYY; CDR2 reads EKD. The ends lost 0 bases at V and 0 bases at J; junction bases unmatched: 8. The CDR3 covers 17 residues. The CDR3: CACDTVRGYCNTDKLIF. The CDR3 DNA is TGTGCCTGTGACACCGTGCGGGGATACTGTAACACCGATAAACTCATCTTT.

This clone was detected only a few times. The protein in TCRdb stems from a much larger clone and differs at residue 7 from this DNA's translation, likely a read error; here the protein is translated from the DNA. The rearrangement uses TRDV2 and TRDJ1; the match to TRDD3 covers 9 bases. The V segment lost 0 bases and the J segment 0 bases; nucleotides outside the gene matches: 13. This CDR3 has 19 amino acids. Germline CDR1 is GEAIGNYY and CDR2 is EKD. As DNA, the CDR3 is TGTGCCTGTGACACCTTGACTTTACTGGGGGAAGAGTACACCGATAAACTCATCTTT. Its protein is CACDTLTLLGEEYTDKLIF.

The V call is TRDV1, the J call TRDJ1; 8 nucleotides agree with TRDD3. The J gene, missing from TCRdb, was assigned here through DNA to germline matching. V lost 0 bases, J lost 0 bases, and 18 bases stayed unmatched. In germline, CDR1 is TSWWSYY, CDR2 QGS. CDR3 length: 21 amino acids. Written as DNA, the CDR3 is TGTGCTCTTGGGGAACTTCTAACATTGGGGATTACTGGGGGTTACACCGATAAACTCATCTTT. It yields the protein CALGELLTLGITGGYTDKLIF.

Ten or more counts support this clone. The protein given by TCRdb reflects a much larger clone and differs at residue 11 from this DNA's translation, likely from a read error; the protein shown is the DNA's translation. The V call is TRDV2, the J call TRDJ1, with 11 bases lining up with TRDD3. The CDR3 covers 15 residues. The V gene's germline CDR1 is GEAIGNYY and CDR2 EKD. The junction had 12 bases not matched to a gene; V was cut back by 5 bases and J by 8 bases. The CDR3 sequence: CACAQLGDRDEKLIF. The CDR3, as DNA: TGTGCCTGTGCCCAACTGGGGGATAGGGACGAAAAACTCATCTTT.

Details on this clone: The protein TCRdb lists belongs to a much larger clone and differs from this DNA's translation at residue 9, which points to a read error; the protein shown is made from the DNA. The chain uses TRDV2 and TRDJ1, with 7 bases matching TRDD3. V dropped 0 bases and J dropped 0; count of bases not matched to a gene: 15. This CDR3 region has 19 residues. The germline V gene has CDR1 GEAIGNYY and CDR2 EKD. The CDR3: CACDTLSLMGEEYTDKLIF. In DNA form, the CDR3 reads TGTGCCTGTGACACCTTGTCTTTAATGGGGGAAGAGTACACCGATAAACTCATCTTT.

This clone appeared many times. V gene TRAV38-2/DV8 combines with J gene TRDJ1, with TRDD3 matching over 9 bases. The CDR3 contains 22 residues. V lost 0 bases, J lost 0 bases, and 21 bases stayed unmatched. Germline loops: CDR1 TSESDYY, CDR2 QEAYKQQN. This CDR3 is CAYRSASPTSWDAGGYTDKLIF. The CDR3, as DNA: TGTGCTTATAGGAGCGCGAGTCCTACCTCCTGGGATGCTGGGGGATACACCGATAAACTCATCTTT.

This clone was counted only a few times. Since a far larger clone is one base different, this is likely a read error. Other DNA sequences of this sample code for an identical CDR3. The chain has TRDV2 and TRDJ1, with 7 bases that match TRDD3. Trimming removed 0 bases from V and 0 bases from J; junction bases left unmatched: 18. This CDR3 spans 20 amino acids. The germline CDR1 and CDR2 sequences are GEAIGNYY and EKD. CDR3 DNA: TGTGCCTGTGACACCCTGAGGGTTTCTGGGGGTCACGAGTACACCGATAAACTCATCTTT. This sequence encodes CACDTLRVSGGHEYTDKLIF.

In its sample, this clone was seen a few times. It is likely a read error: a sequence one base away is far more abundant. Other DNA sequences within the sample encode an identical CDR3. This rearrangement joins TRDV2 to TRDJ3; D perhaps matches TRDD3 (5 bases). This CDR3 region has 19 residues. The germline gives CDR1 GEAIGNYY, CDR2 EKD. CDR3 nucleotides: TGTGCCTGTGACACGGGGGGGCTACGGAGCTCCTGGGACACGCGACAGATGTTTTTC. This gives the protein CACDTGGLRSSWDTRQMFF.

The sample holds a few counts of this clone. The V call is TRDV1, the J call TRDJ2; TRDD3 agrees at 11 bases. The CDR3 totals 20 residues. V lost 1 base to trimming and J lost 6 bases; unmatched junction nucleotides: 16. CDR1 and CDR2 from the germline V gene are TSWWSYY and QGS. The CDR3 DNA reads as TGTGCTCTTGGGGAACCTCAGGTACTGGGGGATAAGGGTCGGCCAGCACAACTCTTCTTT. This translates into CALGEPQVLGDKGRPAQLFF.

This clone was counted only a few times. CDR3 protein: CALGELGLLPLGDSRDTDKLIF. CDR3 coding DNA: TGTGCTCTTGGGGAACTAGGGCTCCTACCTCTGGGGGATAGTAGGGACACCGATAAACTCATCTTT. The rearrangement links TRDV1 to TRDJ1; 10 bases map to TRDD3. Here the J gene came from matching the DNA to germline, since TCRdb omits it. The CDR3 is 22 residues long. Germline V gene data show CDR1 as TSWWSYY and CDR2 as QGS. The V and J ends lost 0 bases and 0 bases, in that order; junction bases with no gene match: 19.

This clone appeared a few times. The TCRdb protein comes from a much larger clone and disagrees with this DNA's translation at residue 13, likely due to a read error; the protein given here is derived from the DNA. The J gene is TRDJ1, the V gene TRDV2; TRDD3 agrees at 8 bases. Germline V gene data show CDR1 as GEAIGNYY and CDR2 as EKD. The CDR3 consists of 17 residues. CDR3 in DNA: TGTGCCTGTGACACCTTAACTGGGGGGCATGACACCGGTAAACTCATCTTT. This sequence encodes CACDTLTGGHDTGKLIF.

This clone was observed many times. The chain recombines TRDV3 with TRDJ1; TRDD3 aligns across 11 bases. CDR3 length equals 14 residues. CDR1 and CDR2 from the germline V gene are TVYSNPD and GDNSRS (reference sequence). The CDR3, as DNA: TGTGCGAGTGGGGGATACGCAGACACCGATAAACTCATCTTT. Amino acid sequence: CASGGYADTDKLIF. Drawing the rest from reference TRDV3 and TRDJ1, the complete variable domain is CDKVTQSSPDQTVASGSEVVLLCTYDTVYSNPDLFWYRIRPDYSFQFVFYGDNSRSEGADFTQGRFSVKHILTQKAFHLVISPVRTEDSATYYCASGGYADTDKLIFGKGTRVTVEP.

This clone was seen repeatedly, ten times or more. This chain uses TRDV2 with TRDJ1; 13 bases align to TRDD3. Trimming removed 3 bases from V and 1 base from J; junction bases left unmatched: 10. The CDR3 runs 18 residues. Germline assignment: CDR1 GEAIGNYY and CDR2 EKD. CDR3 in amino acids: CACDEVLGDTLGTDKLIF. The CDR3 region has the DNA TGTGCCTGTGACGAAGTACTGGGGGATACGTTGGGCACCGATAAACTCATCTTT.